The sequence of this T cell receptor beta chain was determined in a study of blood T cell repertoires in COVID-19. Overall study: Sites across the United States, Italy and Spain contributed samples from acute and convalescent COVID-19. PBMCs, B-cell-depleted T cells, or T cells provided the cDNA or gDNA that made up the material.

Trimming cost V 0 bases and J 9 bases, with 14 bases left between them. Germline V lookup: CDR1 GTSNPN, CDR2 SVGIG (reference sequence). The CDR3 has 13 amino acids. This clone was picked up a small number of times. As processed by the authors: Researchers report that nucleated cell counts were estimated from reference gene primer amplification. Clones were sequenced by immunoSEQ multiplex PCR, and TCRdb holds only the in-frame ones, with some missing. V, J and clone size derive from that table, while D and trimming were established from the DNA sequence. The sample lists 9,500 to 12,000 clones, around 90% occurring once.

The clonotype was recovered from a man aged 30 to 45 with active or convalescent COVID-19. Sequencing input: peripheral blood. The rearrangement joins TRBV30 to TRBJ1-1; D uncertain. CDR3: CAWSVGGSDKAFF. In nucleotides, the CDR3 is TGTGCCTGGAGTGTAGGTGGGAGCGATAAAGCTTTCTTT.